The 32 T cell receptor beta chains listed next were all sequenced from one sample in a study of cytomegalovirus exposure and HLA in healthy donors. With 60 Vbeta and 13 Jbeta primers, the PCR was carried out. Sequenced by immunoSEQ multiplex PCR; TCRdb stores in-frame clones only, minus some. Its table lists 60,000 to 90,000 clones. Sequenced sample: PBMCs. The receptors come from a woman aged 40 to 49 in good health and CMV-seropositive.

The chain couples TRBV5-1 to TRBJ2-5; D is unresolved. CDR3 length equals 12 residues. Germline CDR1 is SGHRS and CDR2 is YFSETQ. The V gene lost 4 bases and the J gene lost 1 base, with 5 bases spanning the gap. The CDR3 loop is CASSPGQETQYF. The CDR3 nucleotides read TGCGCCAGCAGCCCGGGCCAAGAGACCCAGTACTTC.

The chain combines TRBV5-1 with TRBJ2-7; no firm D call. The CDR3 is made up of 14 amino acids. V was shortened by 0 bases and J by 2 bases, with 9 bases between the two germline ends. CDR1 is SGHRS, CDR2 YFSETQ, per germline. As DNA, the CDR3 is TGCGCCAGCAGCTTGGTCCAGATGACCTACGAGCAGTACTTC. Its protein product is CASSLVQMTYEQYF.

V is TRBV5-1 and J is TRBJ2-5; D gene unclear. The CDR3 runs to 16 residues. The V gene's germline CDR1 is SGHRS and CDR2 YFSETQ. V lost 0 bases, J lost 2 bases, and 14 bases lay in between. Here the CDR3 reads CASSLEAAAPQETQYF. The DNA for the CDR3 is TGCGCCAGCAGCTTGGAAGCCGCCGCGCCTCAAGAGACCCAGTACTTC.

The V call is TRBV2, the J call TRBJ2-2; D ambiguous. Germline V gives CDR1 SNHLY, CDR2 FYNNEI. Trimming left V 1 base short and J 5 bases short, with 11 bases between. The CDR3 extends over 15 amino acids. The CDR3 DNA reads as TGTGCCAGCAGTGAAGACTACGGAAGGACCGGGGAGCTGTTTTTT. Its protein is CASSEDYGRTGELFF.

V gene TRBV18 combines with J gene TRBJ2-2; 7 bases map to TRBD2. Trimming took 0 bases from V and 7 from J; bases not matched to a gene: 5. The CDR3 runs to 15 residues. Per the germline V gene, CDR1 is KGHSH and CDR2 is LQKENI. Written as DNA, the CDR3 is TGTGCCAGCTCACCACCGAGTCGGGGGGACGGGGAGCTGTTTTTT. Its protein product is CASSPPSRGDGELFF. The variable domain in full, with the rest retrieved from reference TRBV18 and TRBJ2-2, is NAGVMQNPRHLVRRRGQEARLRCSPMKGHSHVYWYRQLPEEGLKFMVYLQKENIIDESGMPKERFSAEFPKEGPSILRIQQVVRGDSAAYFCASSPPSRGDGELFFGEGSRLTVL.

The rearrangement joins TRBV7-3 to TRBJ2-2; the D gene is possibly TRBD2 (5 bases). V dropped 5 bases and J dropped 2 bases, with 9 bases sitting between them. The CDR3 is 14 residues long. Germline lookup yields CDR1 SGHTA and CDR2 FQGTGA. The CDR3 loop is CASSKGVNTGELFF. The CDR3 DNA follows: TGTGCCAGCAGCAAGGGAGTAAACACCGGGGAGCTGTTTTTT.

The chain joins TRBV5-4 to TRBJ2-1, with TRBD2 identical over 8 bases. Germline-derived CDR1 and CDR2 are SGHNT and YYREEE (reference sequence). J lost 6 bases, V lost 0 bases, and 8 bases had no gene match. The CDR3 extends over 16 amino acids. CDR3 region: CASSLGLAGGGNEQFF. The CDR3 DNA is TGTGCCAGCAGCTTGGGGTTGGCGGGGGGTGGCAATGAGCAGTTCTTC.

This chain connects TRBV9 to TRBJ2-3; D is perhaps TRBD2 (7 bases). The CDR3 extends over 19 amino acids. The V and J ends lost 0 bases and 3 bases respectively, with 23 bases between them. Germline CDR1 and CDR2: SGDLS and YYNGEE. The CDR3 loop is CASSVDPLPTGGGTDTQYF. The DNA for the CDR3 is TGTGCCAGCAGCGTAGACCCCCTCCCCACGGGGGGCGGAACAGATACGCAGTATTTT.

The CDR3 DNA sequence: TGCGCCAGCTCTCTATCGGGAGACCGACTAGGCTCTGGGGCCAACGTCCTGACTTTC. This sequence encodes CASSLSGDRLGSGANVLTF. The J gene is TRBJ2-6, the V gene TRBV23-1; D possibly corresponds to TRBD2 (6 bases). TRBV23-1 is given ORF status, its function remaining uncertain. The CDR3 is 19 amino acids. Trimming cost V 8 bases and J 0 bases, with 23 bases left between them.

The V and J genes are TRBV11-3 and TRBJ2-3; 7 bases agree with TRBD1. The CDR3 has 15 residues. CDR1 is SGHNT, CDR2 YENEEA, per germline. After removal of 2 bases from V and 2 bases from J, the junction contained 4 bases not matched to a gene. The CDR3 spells CASSLRQGFTDTQYF. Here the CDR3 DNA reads TGTGCCAGCAGCTTAAGACAGGGCTTCACAGATACGCAGTATTTT.

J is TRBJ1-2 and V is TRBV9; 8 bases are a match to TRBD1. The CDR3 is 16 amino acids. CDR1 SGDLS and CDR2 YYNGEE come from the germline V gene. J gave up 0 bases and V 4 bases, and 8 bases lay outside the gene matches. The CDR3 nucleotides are TGTGCCAGCAGCACCCGACGGACAGGGCCTAACTATGGCTACACCTTC. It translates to CASSTRRTGPNYGYTF. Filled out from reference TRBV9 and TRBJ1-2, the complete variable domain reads DSGVTQTPKHLITATGQRVTLRCSPRSGDLSVYWYQQSLDQGLQFLIQYYNGEERAKGNILERFSAQQFPDLHSELNLSSLELGDSALYFCASSTRRTGPNYGYTFGSGTRLTVV.

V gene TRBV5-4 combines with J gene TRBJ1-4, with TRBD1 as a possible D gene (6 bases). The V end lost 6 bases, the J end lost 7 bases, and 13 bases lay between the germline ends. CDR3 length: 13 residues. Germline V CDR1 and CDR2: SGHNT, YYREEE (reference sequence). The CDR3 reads CASNQQGSEKLFF. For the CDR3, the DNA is TGTGCCAGCAACCAACAGGGAAGTGAAAAACTGTTTTTT.

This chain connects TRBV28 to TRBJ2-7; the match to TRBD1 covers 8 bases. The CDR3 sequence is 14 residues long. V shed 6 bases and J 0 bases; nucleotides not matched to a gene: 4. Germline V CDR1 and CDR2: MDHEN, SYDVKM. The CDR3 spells CASSRTGISYEQYF. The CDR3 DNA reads TGTGCCAGCAGCCGGACAGGGATCTCCTACGAGCAGTACTTC.

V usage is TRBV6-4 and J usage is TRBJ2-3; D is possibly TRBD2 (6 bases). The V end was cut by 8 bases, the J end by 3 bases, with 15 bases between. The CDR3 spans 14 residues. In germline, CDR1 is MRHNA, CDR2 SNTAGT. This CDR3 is CASGRGEGTDTQYF. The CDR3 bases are TGTGCCAGCGGGCGGGGAGAAGGGACAGATACGCAGTATTTT.

CDR3 region: CASSLFGAEQYF. CDR3 nucleotide sequence: TGTGCCAGCAGCTTATTTGGAGCCGAGCAGTACTTC. The chain has TRBV7-9 and TRBJ2-7; D gene unclear. The CDR3 is 12 residues long. The V end was cut by 2 bases, the J end by 6 bases, with 8 bases between. The germline V gene encodes CDR1 SEHNR and CDR2 FQNEAQ (reference sequence).

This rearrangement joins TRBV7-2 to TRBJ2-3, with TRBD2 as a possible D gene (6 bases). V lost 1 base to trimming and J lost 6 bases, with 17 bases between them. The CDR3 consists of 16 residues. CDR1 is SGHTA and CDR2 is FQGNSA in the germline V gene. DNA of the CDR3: TGTGCCAGCAGCTTAGTGGCTAGCGCTGCTGGGGATACGCAGTATTTT. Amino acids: CASSLVASAAGDTQYF.

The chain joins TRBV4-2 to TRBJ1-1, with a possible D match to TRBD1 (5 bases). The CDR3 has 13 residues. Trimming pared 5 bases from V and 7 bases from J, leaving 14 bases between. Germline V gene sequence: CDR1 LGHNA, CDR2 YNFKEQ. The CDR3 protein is CASSSGTGLEAFF. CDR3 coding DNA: TGTGCCAGCAGCTCTGGGACTGGCCTTGAAGCTTTCTTT.

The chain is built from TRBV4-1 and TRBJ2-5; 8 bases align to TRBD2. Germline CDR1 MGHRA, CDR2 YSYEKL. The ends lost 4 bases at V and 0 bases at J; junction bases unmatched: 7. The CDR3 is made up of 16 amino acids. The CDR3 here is CASSPLGGGHQETQYF. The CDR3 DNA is TGCGCCAGCAGCCCATTGGGCGGGGGGCACCAAGAGACCCAGTACTTC.

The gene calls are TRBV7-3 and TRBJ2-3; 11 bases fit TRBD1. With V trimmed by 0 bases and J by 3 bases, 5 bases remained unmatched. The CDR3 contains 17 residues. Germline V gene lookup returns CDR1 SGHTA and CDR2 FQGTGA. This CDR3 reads CASSLTGQGEKTDTQYF. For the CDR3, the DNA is TGTGCCAGCAGCTTAACGGGACAGGGGGAAAAGACAGATACGCAGTATTTT.

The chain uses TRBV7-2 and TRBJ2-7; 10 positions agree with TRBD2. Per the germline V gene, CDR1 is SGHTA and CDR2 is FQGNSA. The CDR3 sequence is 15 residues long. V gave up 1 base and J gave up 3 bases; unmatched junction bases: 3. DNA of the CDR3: TGTGCCAGCAGCTTAGTCCTAGCGGGAGTCTACGAGCAGTACTTC. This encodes CASSLVLAGVYEQYF. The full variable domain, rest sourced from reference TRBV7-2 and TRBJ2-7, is GAGVSQSPSNKVTEKGKDVELRCDPISGHTALYWYRQSLGQGLEFLIYFQGNSAPDKSGLPSDRFSAERTGGSVSTLTIQRTQQEDSAVYLCASSLVLAGVYEQYFGPGTRLTVT.

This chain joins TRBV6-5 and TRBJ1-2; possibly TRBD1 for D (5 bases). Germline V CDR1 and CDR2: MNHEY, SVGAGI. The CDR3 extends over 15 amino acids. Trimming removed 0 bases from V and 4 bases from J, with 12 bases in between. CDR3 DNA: TGTGCCAGCAGTTACTCGACGTGGGGCAGCTATGGCTACACCTTC. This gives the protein CASSYSTWGSYGYTF.

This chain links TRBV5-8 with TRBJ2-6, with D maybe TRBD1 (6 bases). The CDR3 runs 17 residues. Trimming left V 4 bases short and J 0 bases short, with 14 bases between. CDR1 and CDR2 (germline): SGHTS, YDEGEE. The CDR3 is CASSRRTASSGANVLTF. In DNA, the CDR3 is TGTGCCAGCAGCCGGAGGACAGCCTCCTCTGGGGCCAACGTCCTGACTTTC.

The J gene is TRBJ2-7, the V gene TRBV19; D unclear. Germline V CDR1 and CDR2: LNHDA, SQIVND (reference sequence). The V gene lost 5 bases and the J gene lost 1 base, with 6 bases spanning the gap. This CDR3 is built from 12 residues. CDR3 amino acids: CASSGGSYEQYF. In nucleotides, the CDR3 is TGTGCCAGTAGTGGCGGTTCCTACGAGCAGTACTTC.

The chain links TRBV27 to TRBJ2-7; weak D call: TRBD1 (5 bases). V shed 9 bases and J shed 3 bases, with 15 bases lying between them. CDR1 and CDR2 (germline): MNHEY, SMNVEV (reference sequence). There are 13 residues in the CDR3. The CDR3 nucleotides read TGTGCCAGTGGGGCCTCGTTCCTCTACGAGCAGTACTTC. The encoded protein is CASGASFLYEQYF.

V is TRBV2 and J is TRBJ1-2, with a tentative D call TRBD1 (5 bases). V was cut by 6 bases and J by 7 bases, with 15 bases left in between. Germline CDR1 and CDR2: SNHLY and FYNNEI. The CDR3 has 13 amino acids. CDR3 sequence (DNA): TGTGCCAGCAGGACAGATGCCGGGGGTGGCTACACCTTC. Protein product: CASRTDAGGGYTF.

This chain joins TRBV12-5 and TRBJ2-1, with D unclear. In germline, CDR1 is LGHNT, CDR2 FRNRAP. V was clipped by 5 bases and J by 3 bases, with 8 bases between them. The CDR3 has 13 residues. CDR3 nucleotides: TGTGCTAGTGGTCGGTCGGTCTACAATGAGCAGTTCTTC. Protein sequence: CASGRSVYNEQFF.

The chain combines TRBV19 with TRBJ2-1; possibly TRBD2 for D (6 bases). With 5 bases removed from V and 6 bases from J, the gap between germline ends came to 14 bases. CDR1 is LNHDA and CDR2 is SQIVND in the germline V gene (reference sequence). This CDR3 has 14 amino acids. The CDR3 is CASSRAGKSNEQFF. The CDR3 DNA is TGTGCCAGTAGTCGAGCGGGTAAGAGCAATGAGCAGTTCTTC.

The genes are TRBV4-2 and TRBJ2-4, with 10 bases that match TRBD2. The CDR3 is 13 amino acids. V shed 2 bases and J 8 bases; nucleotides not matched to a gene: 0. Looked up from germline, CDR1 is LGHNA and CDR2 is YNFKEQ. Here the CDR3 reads CASSQTSGDIQYF. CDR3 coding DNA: TGTGCCAGCAGCCAAACTAGCGGGGACATTCAGTACTTC.

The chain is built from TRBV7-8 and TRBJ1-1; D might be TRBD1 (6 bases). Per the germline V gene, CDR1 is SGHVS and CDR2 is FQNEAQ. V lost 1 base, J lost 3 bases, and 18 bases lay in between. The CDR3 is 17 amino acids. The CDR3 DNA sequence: TGTGCCAGCAGCTTAGAAACGGGGGGCTGGTTCGACACTGAAGCTTTCTTT. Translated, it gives CASSLETGGWFDTEAFF.

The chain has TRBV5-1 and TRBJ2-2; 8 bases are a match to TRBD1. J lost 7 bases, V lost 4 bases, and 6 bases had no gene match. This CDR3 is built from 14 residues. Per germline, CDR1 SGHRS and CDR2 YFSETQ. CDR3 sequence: CASSGNTGGGELFF. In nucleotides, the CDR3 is TGCGCCAGCAGCGGAAACACAGGGGGCGGGGAGCTGTTTTTT. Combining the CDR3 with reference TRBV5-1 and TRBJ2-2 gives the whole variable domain KAGVTQTPRYLIKTRGQQVTLSCSPISGHRSVSWYQQTPGQGLQFLFEYFSETQRNKGNFPGRFSGRQFSNSRSEMNVSTLELGDSALYLCASSGNTGGGELFFGEGSRLTVL.

CDR3 DNA sequence: TGTGCCAGCAGCTTTGGACAGGTATACGAGCAGTACTTC. This codes for CASSFGQVYEQYF. This sequence joins TRBV5-4 and TRBJ2-5, with 7 positions matching TRBD1. Near its end, the DNA agrees better with TRBJ2-7, so the J call may be wrong. Germline assignment: CDR1 SGHNT and CDR2 YYREEE (reference sequence). This CDR3 contains 13 residues.

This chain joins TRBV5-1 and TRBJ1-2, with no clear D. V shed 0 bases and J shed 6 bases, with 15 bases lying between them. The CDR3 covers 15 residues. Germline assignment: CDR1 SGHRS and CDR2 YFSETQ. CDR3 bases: TGCGCCAGCAGCTTGGTGGCAGGTTCACAGAATGGCTACACCTTC. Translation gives CASSLVAGSQNGYTF. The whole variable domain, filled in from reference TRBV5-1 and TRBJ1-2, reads KAGVTQTPRYLIKTRGQQVTLSCSPISGHRSVSWYQQTPGQGLQFLFEYFSETQRNKGNFPGRFSGRQFSNSRSEMNVSTLELGDSALYLCASSLVAGSQNGYTFGSGTRLTVV.